What follows are 17 T cell receptor beta chains derived from one specimen sequenced in a study of blood T cells in healthy people across ages. A sample-barcoded 5' primer and a J-beta primer mix were used in a second PCR of roughly 7 to 12 cycles. TCRdb analysed the 5' RACE reads with MiXCR anew, one entry per CDR3 protein. The sample holds roughly 720,000 distinct CDR3 sequences, less than 70% seen once. Material: blood. The receptors were sampled from a man at least 80 years old in good health.

The chain has TRBV7-2 and TRBJ1-2, with D maybe TRBD1 (5 bases). Germline V lookup: CDR1 SGHTA, CDR2 FQGNSA. V was shortened by 6 bases and J by 5 bases, with 19 bases between the two germline ends. The CDR3 totals 15 residues. The CDR3: CASRRGGVGLYGYTF. The DNA for the CDR3 is TGTGCCAGCAGAAGGGGAGGTGTCGGATTATATGGCTACACCTTC.

V and J are TRBV3-1 and TRBJ2-3; maybe TRBD1 (5 bases). Germline-derived CDR1 and CDR2 are LGHDT and YNNKEL (reference sequence). The V end was cut by 6 bases, the J end by 6 bases, with 16 bases between. This CDR3 is built from 14 residues. CDR3 nucleotides: TGTGCCAGCAGTTGGGCAGGGTCGAGTGATACGCAGTATTTT. Translation: CASSWAGSSDTQYF.

Regarding this clonotype: This clone may be a read error of a much larger clone one base away. V usage is TRBV6-2 or TRBV6-3 and J usage is TRBJ2-7; D call uncertain. The CDR3 covers 12 residues. Germline V gene lookup returns CDR1 MNHEY and CDR2 SVGEGT. The CDR3 DNA reads TGTGCCATCAGTAGGACGGTTTCGGAGCAGTACTTC. Its protein is CAISRTVSEQYF.

This clonotype was seen more than once but under ten times. The rearrangement links TRBV5-5 to TRBJ2-4; TRBD1 matches 9 bases. Gene TRBJ2-7 matches the end of the DNA better, so the J call may be wrong. CDR3 length: 14 amino acids. The germline CDR1 and CDR2 sequences are SGHKS and YYEKEE (reference sequence). The CDR3 here is CASSGTGRTYEQYF. The CDR3 DNA reads TGTGCCAGCAGCGGGACAGGGCGTACCTACGAGCAGTACTTC.

V usage is TRBV18 and J usage is TRBJ2-1; 8 nucleotides line up with TRBD2. V was clipped by 3 bases and J by 7 bases; unmatched bases: 8. This CDR3 is 15 amino acids long. The V gene's germline CDR1 is KGHSH and CDR2 LQKENI. This CDR3 reads CASSPRREGGNEQFF. In DNA, the CDR3 is TGTGCCAGCTCACCTCGCCGGGAGGGTGGAAATGAGCAGTTCTTC.

The chain employs TRBV20-1 and TRBJ2-5, with 13 bases that match TRBD2. This CDR3 is built from 14 residues. Germline V gene data show CDR1 as DFQATT and CDR2 as SNEGSKA (reference sequence). Trimming at V came to 6 bases and at J to 4 bases, leaving 5 bases not matched to a gene. CDR3 amino acids: CSARTSGRGETQYF. CDR3 nucleotide sequence: TGCAGTGCCAGGACTAGCGGGAGAGGAGAGACCCAGTACTTC.

The rearrangement joins TRBV11-2 to TRBJ2-6; TRBD2 might be the D (6 bases). Trimming shortened V by 1 base and J by 9 bases, and 10 bases separated the two germline ends. Germline V gene data show CDR1 as SGHAT and CDR2 as FQNNGV. The CDR3 is 14 residues long. The CDR3 nucleotides are TGTGCCAGCAGCTTAGTGGGGGGTGGCAACGTCCTGACTTTC. Protein product: CASSLVGGGNVLTF.

This clonotype was observed a single time. This chain connects TRBV20-1 to TRBJ2-3; D could derive from TRBD1 or TRBD2 (5 bases each). The CDR3 extends over 12 amino acids. Germline V gene sequence: CDR1 DFQATT, CDR2 SNEGSKA (reference sequence). Trimming took 6 bases from V and 5 from J, leaving 12 bases between them. The CDR3 nucleotides read TGCAGTGCCCCAGCTGGGGGAGATACGCAGTATTTT. This translates into CSAPAGGDTQYF.

The chain combines TRBV20-1 with TRBJ2-1; unclear D gene. Germline lookup yields CDR1 DFQATT and CDR2 SNEGSKA (reference sequence). Trimming took 3 bases from V and 6 from J, leaving 6 bases between them. The CDR3 length is 11 residues. The CDR3 DNA reads TGCAGTGCTAGCTCGACCAATGAGCAGTTCTTC. Protein product: CSASSTNEQFF.

This clonotype was counted a few times. The chain links TRBV4-1 to TRBJ2-3, with 8 positions matching TRBD2. Germline V gives CDR1 MGHRA, CDR2 YSYEKL. V dropped 2 bases and J dropped 14; count of bases not matched to a gene: 21. This CDR3 contains 17 residues. CDR3 in amino acids: CASSQPPRGGRHRYAYF. The CDR3 DNA sequence: TGCGCCAGCAGCCAACCCCCACGGGGCGGGAGGCACAGATACGCGTATTTT.

V usage is TRBV2 and J usage is TRBJ2-5; D gene unclear. The better agreement between TRBJ2-7 and the DNA end casts doubt on the J call. This CDR3 is built from 14 residues. Germline CDR1 reads SNHLY; CDR2 reads FYNNEI. CDR3 sequence: CASILGVFPYEQYF. CDR3 DNA: TGTGCCAGCATCTTGGGCGTGTTTCCCTACGAGCAGTACTTC.

With respect to this clonotype: A much larger clone is a single base away; this may be a read error. This chain joins TRBV7-2 and TRBJ1-2, with D possibly matching TRBD1 (6 bases). CDR3 length: 14 amino acids. Per germline, CDR1 SGHTA and CDR2 FQGNSA. V dropped 2 bases and J dropped 10 bases, with 17 bases sitting between them. The CDR3 loop reads CASSLNRAARDYTF. As DNA, the CDR3 is TGTGCCAGCAGCTTAAACAGGGCAGCACGGGACTACACCTTC.

The rearrangement links TRBV2 to TRBJ2-2; the match to TRBD2 covers 7 bases. The CDR3 length is 14 residues. Looked up from germline, CDR1 is SNHLY and CDR2 is FYNNEI. The trim removed 3 bases at V and 6 bases at J, leaving 4 bases unmatched. The CDR3 protein is CASSDFRGAGELFF. CDR3 sequence (DNA): TGTGCCAGCAGTGATTTCCGGGGGGCCGGGGAGCTGTTTTTT.

The chain has TRBV6-5 and TRBJ2-3, with TRBD1 identical over 8 bases. V was pared by 5 bases and J by 14 bases, with 18 bases of the junction left unmatched. The CDR3 spans 15 residues. The germline V gene encodes CDR1 MNHEY and CDR2 SVGAGI. CDR3 DNA sequence: TGTGCCAGCAGTGCGGACAGGGTCGTGGGGAGATACGCGTATTTT. The encoded protein is CASSADRVVGRYAYF.

This clonotype was seen a single time. The chain joins TRBV2 to TRBJ2-3; 9 bases fit TRBD2. This CDR3 is built from 13 residues. The trim removed 8 bases at V and 2 bases at J, leaving 2 bases unmatched. Germline V gene lookup returns CDR1 SNHLY and CDR2 FYNNEI. In DNA form, the CDR3 reads TGTGCCAGCTTAGCGGGAGACACAGATACGCAGTATTTT. It encodes CASLAGDTDTQYF.

The J gene is TRBJ2-7, the V gene TRBV21-1; TRBD2 reflects the table's D call only, with no check against the DNA. TRBV21-1 is flagged as a pseudogene. The CDR3 covers 15 residues. Written as DNA, the CDR3 is TGTGCCAGCAGCAAAGGCCTAGCGGGAGCCTACGAGCAGTACTTC. This codes for CASSKGLAGAYEQYF.

This clonotype was counted a few times. The genes are TRBV5-1 and TRBJ2-4; either TRBD1 or TRBD2 may supply D (5 bases each). This CDR3 is 15 amino acids long. Germline CDR1 reads SGHRS; CDR2 reads YFSETQ. The ends were cut back, 0 bases at V and 6 bases at J, with 13 bases in the middle. The CDR3 region is CASSLAGASGNIQYF. The CDR3 DNA follows: TGCGCCAGCAGCTTGGCCGGGGCTAGTGGAAACATTCAGTACTTC.